This T cell receptor beta chain originates from a study of post-analysis software for immune sequencing data. General study points: Patients used four to six TRBV segments, including TRBV5-6, TRBV5-1 and TRBV20-1, more often than controls.

V dropped 8 bases and J dropped 1 base, with 18 bases sitting between them. CDR3 size: 14 residues. CDR1 DFQATT and CDR2 SNEGSKA come from the germline V gene (reference sequence). In its sample, this clonotype was seen many times. Its antigen is still unknown. The TCR beta cDNA libraries carried unique molecular identifiers. A single record per CDR3 protein comes from TCRdb applying MiXCR to the PCR reads. The table records about 760,000 distinct CDR3 sequences, 30% of them present only once. This TCR was recovered from a girl under 18 with multiple sclerosis. The chain joins TRBV20-1 to TRBJ2-7; D might be TRBD2 (6 bases). Sequencing input: blood. The CDR3 loop reads CSLINGSGSYEQYF. In DNA form, the CDR3 reads TGCAGTCTGATAAACGGGAGTGGATCCTACGAGCAGTACTTC.